The 11 T cell receptor beta chains in this list originate from one sample, sequenced in a study of graft-versus-host responses after intestinal transplantation. These TCRs are of unknown antigen specificity. Sequencing was performed with immunoSEQ multiplex PCR; in TCRdb, only in-frame clones are kept and a portion is missing. The sample yields fewer than 110,000 clones, 87% seen once. Sequencing used unstimulated CD4+ T cells sorted from spleen or lymph node cells, obtained before transplant. The receptors were gathered from a human donor who was the organ donor for an intestinal transplant.

For this clone: Germline is not matched at one junction end, which may reflect a read error. This sequence joins TRBV18 and TRBJ2-7; perhaps TRBD1 as D (5 bases). The CDR3 totals 14 residues. CDR1 and CDR2 from the germline V gene are KGHSH and LQKENI. The CDR3 DNA sequence: TGTGCCAGCTCACCACCGAACAGGCCTTACGGGCAGTACTTC. Translated: CASSPPNRPYGQYF. Filled out from reference TRBV18 and TRBJ2-7, the complete variable domain reads NAGVMQNPRHLVRRRGQEARLRCSPMKGHSHVYWYRQLPEEGLKFMVYLQKENIIDESGMPKERFSAEFPKEGPSILRIQQVVRGDSAAYFCASSPPNRPYGQYFGPGTRLTVT.

The chain employs TRBV19 and TRBJ2-7; 9 bases line up with TRBD1. V lost 5 bases and J lost 0; bases outside the gene matches: 2. The germline CDR1 and CDR2 sequences are LNHDA and SQIVND (reference sequence). This CDR3 spans 14 amino acids. CDR3 region: CASSATGGSYEQYF. In DNA, the CDR3 is TGTGCCAGTAGTGCGACAGGGGGCTCCTACGAGCAGTACTTC. The whole variable domain, filled in from reference TRBV19 and TRBJ2-7, reads DGGITQSPKYLFRKEGQNVTLSCEQNLNHDAMYWYRQDPGQGLRLIYYSQIVNDFQKGDIAEGYSVSREKKESFPLTVTSAQKNPTAFYLCASSATGGSYEQYFGPGTRLTVT.

This clone was seen a handful of times. The chain links TRBV9 to TRBJ2-3; 9 bases map to TRBD2. The CDR3 consists of 16 residues. The V gene's germline CDR1 is SGDLS and CDR2 YYNGEE. V dropped 0 bases and J dropped 6; count of bases not matched to a gene: 8. CDR3 loop: CASSVAGAGGLDTQYF. The CDR3, as DNA: TGTGCCAGCAGCGTAGCTGGGGCGGGGGGGCTCGATACGCAGTATTTT.

This clone was counted a few times. The chain combines TRBV7-2 with TRBJ2-3; D is perhaps TRBD1 (6 bases). The germline gives CDR1 SGHTA, CDR2 FQGNSA. V was cut by 0 bases and J by 4 bases, with 17 bases left in between. This CDR3 has 17 amino acids. CDR3 nucleotide sequence: TGTGCCAGCAGCTTAGCCCCGACAGGTTCCGGGGCAGATACGCAGTATTTT. It translates to CASSLAPTGSGADTQYF. Full variable domain (outside the CDR3, taken from reference TRBV7-2 and TRBJ2-3): GAGVSQSPSNKVTEKGKDVELRCDPISGHTALYWYRQSLGQGLEFLIYFQGNSAPDKSGLPSDRFSAERTGGSVSTLTIQRTQQEDSAVYLCASSLAPTGSGADTQYFGPGTRLTVL.

V and J are TRBV5-5 and TRBJ2-3; D is possibly TRBD2 (5 bases). The germline CDR1 and CDR2 sequences are SGHKS and YYEKEE (reference sequence). V was cut by 0 bases and J by 0 bases, with 8 bases left in between. CDR3 length equals 15 residues. The CDR3 sequence is CASSLGRISTDTQYF. In DNA form, the CDR3 reads TGTGCCAGCAGCTTGGGGAGGATTAGCACAGATACGCAGTATTTT.

The CDR3 loop is CASSLMVGGLGTDTQYF. The CDR3 bases are TGTGCCAGCAGCTTAATGGTCGGGGGGCTGGGCACAGATACGCAGTATTTT. V usage is TRBV7-2 and J usage is TRBJ2-3; a weak D match, TRBD2 (7 bases). There are 17 residues in the CDR3. Germline CDR1 SGHTA, CDR2 FQGNSA. V dropped 2 bases and J dropped 1 base, with 16 bases sitting between them.

The gene calls are TRBV7-9 and TRBJ2-7; D gene ambiguous. Germline CDR1 reads SEHNR; CDR2 reads FQNEAQ (reference sequence). The length of the CDR3 is 13 residues. Trimming took off 1 base at V and 1 base at J, with 5 bases between the two ends. CDR3 nucleotide sequence: TGTGCCAGCAGCTTAGGGGCATCCTACGAGCAGTACTTC. It translates to CASSLGASYEQYF.

This clone was recorded once. This chain uses TRBV7-9 with TRBJ2-7; the D gene could be TRBD1 or TRBD2 (6 bases each). Germline CDR1 is SEHNR and CDR2 is FQNEAQ (reference sequence). The CDR3 has 14 residues. The ends were cut back, 5 bases at V and 2 bases at J, with 13 bases in the middle. CDR3 in amino acids: CASSLGGGPYEQYF. In nucleotides, the CDR3 is TGTGCCAGCAGCCTAGGGGGAGGCCCCTACGAGCAGTACTTC.

The chain combines TRBV6-6 with TRBJ1-1, with 7 bases lining up with TRBD1. Trimming took 6 bases from V and 5 from J; bases not matched to a gene: 3. The germline gives CDR1 MNHNY, CDR2 SVGAGI (reference sequence). CDR3 length equals 12 residues. CDR3 loop: CASSRGVTEAFF. CDR3 bases: TGTGCCAGCAGCAGGGGGGTGACTGAAGCTTTCTTT.

V and J are TRBV15 and TRBJ2-5, with TRBD1 identical over 8 bases. Trimming at V came to 4 bases and at J to 4 bases, leaving 8 bases not matched to a gene. The length of the CDR3 is 15 residues. CDR1 and CDR2 from the germline V gene are LNHNV and YYDKDF (reference sequence). The CDR3 protein is CATSNHPGGGETQYF. CDR3 nucleotide sequence: TGTGCCACCAGCAACCACCCAGGGGGCGGAGAGACCCAGTACTTC.

The V and J genes are TRBV6-5 and TRBJ2-5; 9 bases agree with TRBD1. Trimming cost V 7 bases and J 4 bases; bases outside gene matches: 7. This CDR3 comprises 14 residues. Germline lookup yields CDR1 MNHEY and CDR2 SVGAGI. In DNA form, the CDR3 reads TGTGCCAGCACCCACCGGGACAGGGTAGAGACCCAGTACTTC. Encoded protein: CASTHRDRVETQYF.